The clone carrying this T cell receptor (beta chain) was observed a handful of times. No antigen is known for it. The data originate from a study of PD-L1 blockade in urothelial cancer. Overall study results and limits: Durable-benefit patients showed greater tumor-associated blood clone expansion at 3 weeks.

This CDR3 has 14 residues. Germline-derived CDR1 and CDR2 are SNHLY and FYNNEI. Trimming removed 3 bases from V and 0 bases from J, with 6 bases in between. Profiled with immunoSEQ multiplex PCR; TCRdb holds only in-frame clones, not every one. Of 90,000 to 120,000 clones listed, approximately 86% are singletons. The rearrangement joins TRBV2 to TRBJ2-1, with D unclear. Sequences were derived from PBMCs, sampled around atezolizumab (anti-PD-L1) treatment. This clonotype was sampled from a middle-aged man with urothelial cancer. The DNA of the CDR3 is TGTGCCAGCAGTGACAGAAGCTCCTACAATGAGCAGTTCTTC. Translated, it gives CASSDRSSYNEQFF.